This T cell receptor beta chain was recovered during a study of long-term antiretroviral therapy in people with HIV. With survey level as its setting, the immunoSEQ assay was v3.0. Using immunoSEQ multiplex PCR, the repertoire was profiled, and TCRdb retains in-frame clones only, with some absent. In the table there are 40,000 to 50,000 clones, approximately 94% of which are singletons. Germline loops: CDR1 SGHKS, CDR2 YYEKEE (reference sequence). This CDR3 is built from 17 residues. V lost 0 bases, J lost 0 bases, and 10 bases lay in between. This TCR came from a man aged 25 to 45 with HIV. The V and J genes are TRBV5-5 and TRBJ1-6; D is undetermined. The sequenced sample was unsorted PBMCs, obtained 9 to 9.5 years after starting antiretroviral therapy. CDR3 protein: CASSLEVSSSYNSPLHF. CDR3 in DNA: TGTGCCAGCAGCTTGGAGGTCTCCAGCTCCTATAATTCACCCCTCCACTTT.